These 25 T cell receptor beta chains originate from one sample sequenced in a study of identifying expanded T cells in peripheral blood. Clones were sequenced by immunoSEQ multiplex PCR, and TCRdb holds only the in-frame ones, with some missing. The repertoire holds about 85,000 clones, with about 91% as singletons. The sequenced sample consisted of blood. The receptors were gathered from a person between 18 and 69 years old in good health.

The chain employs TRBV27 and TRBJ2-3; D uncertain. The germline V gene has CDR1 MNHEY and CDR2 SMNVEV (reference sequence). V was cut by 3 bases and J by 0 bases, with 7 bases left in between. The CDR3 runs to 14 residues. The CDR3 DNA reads TGTGCCAGCAGTTTGTTTCAGAGCACAGATACGCAGTATTTT. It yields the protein CASSLFQSTDTQYF.

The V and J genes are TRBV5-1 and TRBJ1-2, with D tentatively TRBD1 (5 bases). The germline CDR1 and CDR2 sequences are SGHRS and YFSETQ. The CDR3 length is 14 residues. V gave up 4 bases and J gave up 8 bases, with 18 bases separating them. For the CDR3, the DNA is TGCGCCAGCAGCGTCCGGGGCCAGGAGGGGGGCTACACCTTC. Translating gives CASSVRGQEGGYTF.

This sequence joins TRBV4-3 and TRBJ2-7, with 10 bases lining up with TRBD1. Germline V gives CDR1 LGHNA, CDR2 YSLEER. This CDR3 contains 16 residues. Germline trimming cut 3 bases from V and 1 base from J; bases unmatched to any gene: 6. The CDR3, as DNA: TGCGCCAGCAGCCACTCCGGGACAGGGGAATCCTACGAGCAGTACTTC. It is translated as CASSHSGTGESYEQYF.

The CDR3 coding sequence is TGCGCCAGCAGCTTGGAGCAGGGGAAGGTCGGGGAGCTGTTTTTT. The encoded protein is CASSLEQGKVGELFF. The V gene is TRBV5-1, the J gene TRBJ2-2; possibly TRBD1 for D (6 bases). CDR3 size: 15 residues. CDR1 and CDR2 (germline): SGHRS, YFSETQ. Trimming took 0 bases from V and 7 from J, leaving 13 bases between them.

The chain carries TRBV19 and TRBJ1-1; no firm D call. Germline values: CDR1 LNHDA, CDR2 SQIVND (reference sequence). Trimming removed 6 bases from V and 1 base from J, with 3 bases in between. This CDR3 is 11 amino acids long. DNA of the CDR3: TGTGCCAGTAGAAGGAACACTGAAGCTTTCTTT. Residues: CASRRNTEAFF. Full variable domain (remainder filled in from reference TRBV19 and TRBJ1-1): DGGITQSPKYLFRKEGQNVTLSCEQNLNHDAMYWYRQDPGQGLRLIYYSQIVNDFQKGDIAEGYSVSREKKESFPLTVTSAQKNPTAFYLCASRRNTEAFFGQGTRLTVV.

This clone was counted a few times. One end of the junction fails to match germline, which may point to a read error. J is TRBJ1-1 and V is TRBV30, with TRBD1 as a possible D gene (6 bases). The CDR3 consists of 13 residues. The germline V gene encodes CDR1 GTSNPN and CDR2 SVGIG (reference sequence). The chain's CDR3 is CAWTADSSTEAFF. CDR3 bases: TGTGCCTGGACCGCGGACAGTTCAACTGAGGCTTTCTTT.

The CDR3 region is CASSLSLSGRGYEQYF. The CDR3 bases are TGTGCCAGCAGCTTAAGTTTAAGCGGGAGAGGCTACGAGCAGTACTTC. This chain joins TRBV7-3 and TRBJ2-7; 8 bases match TRBD2. Germline trimming cut 1 base from V and 3 bases from J; bases unmatched to any gene: 8. CDR1 and CDR2 (germline): SGHTA, FQGTGA. This CDR3 is 16 amino acids long.

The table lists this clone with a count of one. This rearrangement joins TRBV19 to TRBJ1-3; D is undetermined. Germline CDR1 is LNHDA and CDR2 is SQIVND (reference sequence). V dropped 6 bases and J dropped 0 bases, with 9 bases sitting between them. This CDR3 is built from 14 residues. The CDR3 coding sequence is TGTGCCAGTAGACCCACGAACTCTGGAAACACCATATATTTT. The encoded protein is CASRPTNSGNTIYF.

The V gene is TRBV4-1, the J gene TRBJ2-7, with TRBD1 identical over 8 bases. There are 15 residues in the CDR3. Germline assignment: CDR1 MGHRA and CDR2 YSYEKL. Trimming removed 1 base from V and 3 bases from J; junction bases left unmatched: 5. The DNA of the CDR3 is TGCGCCAGCAGCCAAGTGGGGACAGGCGACTACGAGCAGTACTTC. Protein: CASSQVGTGDYEQYF.

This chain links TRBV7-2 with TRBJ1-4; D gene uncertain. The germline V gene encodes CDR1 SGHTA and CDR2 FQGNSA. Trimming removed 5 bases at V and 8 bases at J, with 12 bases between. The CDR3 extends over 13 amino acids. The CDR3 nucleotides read TGTGCCAGCAGCCGTCCCCCGAGGGAAAAACTGTTTTTT. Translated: CASSRPPREKLFF.

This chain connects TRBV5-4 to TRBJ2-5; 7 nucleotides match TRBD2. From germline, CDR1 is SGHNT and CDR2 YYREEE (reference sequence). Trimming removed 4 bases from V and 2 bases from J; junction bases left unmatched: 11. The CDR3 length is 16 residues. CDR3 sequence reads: CASSPTPSGDQETQYF. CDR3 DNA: TGTGCCAGCAGCCCAACCCCCAGCGGGGATCAAGAGACCCAGTACTTC.

The CDR3 DNA reads TGCAGACAGGACCAGGGGGAGACCCAGTACTTC. Residues: CRQDQGETQYF. The gene calls are TRBV20-1 and TRBJ2-5; weak D call: TRBD1 (6 bases). The CDR3 length is 11 residues. Germline-derived CDR1 and CDR2 are DFQATT and SNEGSKA (reference sequence).

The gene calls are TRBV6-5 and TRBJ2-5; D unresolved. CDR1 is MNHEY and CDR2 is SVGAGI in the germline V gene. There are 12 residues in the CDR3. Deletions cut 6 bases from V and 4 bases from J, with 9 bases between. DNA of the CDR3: TGTGCCAGCAGAGGGCCCTCAGAGACCCAGTACTTC. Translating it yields CASRGPSETQYF.

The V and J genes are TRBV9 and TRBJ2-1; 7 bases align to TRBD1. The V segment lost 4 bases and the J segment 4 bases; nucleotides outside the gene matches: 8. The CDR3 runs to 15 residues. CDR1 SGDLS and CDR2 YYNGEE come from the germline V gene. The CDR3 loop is CASSPGGGSYNEQFF. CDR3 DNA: TGTGCCAGCAGCCCAGGGGGTGGAAGTTACAATGAGCAGTTCTTC.

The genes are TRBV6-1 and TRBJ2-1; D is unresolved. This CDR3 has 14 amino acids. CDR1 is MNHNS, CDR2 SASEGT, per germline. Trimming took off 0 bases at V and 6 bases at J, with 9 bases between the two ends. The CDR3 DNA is TGTGCCAGCAGTGAAGCGGGATCCCTCAATGAGCAGTTCTTC. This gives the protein CASSEAGSLNEQFF.

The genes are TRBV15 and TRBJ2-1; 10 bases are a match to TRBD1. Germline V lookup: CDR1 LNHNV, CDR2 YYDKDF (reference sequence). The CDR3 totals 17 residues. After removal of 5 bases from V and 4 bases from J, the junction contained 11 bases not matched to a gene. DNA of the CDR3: TGTGCCACCAGCCTACTCCGGGGGACAGGGGCGTACAATGAGCAGTTCTTC. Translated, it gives CATSLLRGTGAYNEQFF.

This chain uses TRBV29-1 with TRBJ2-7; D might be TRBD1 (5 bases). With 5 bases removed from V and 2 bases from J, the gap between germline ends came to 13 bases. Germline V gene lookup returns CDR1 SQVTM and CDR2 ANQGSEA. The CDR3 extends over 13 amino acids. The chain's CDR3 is CSVLDRETYEQYF. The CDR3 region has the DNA TGCAGCGTTTTAGACAGAGAGACCTACGAGCAGTACTTC.

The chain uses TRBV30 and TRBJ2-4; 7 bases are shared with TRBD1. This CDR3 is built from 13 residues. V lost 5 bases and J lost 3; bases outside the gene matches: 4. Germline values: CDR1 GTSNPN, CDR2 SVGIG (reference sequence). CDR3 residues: CAWGRDSKNIQYF. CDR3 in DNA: TGTGCCTGGGGCCGGGACAGCAAAAACATTCAGTACTTC.

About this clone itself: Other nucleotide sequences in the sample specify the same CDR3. The CDR3 protein is CASRQGNTEAFF. The CDR3 DNA follows: TGTGCCAGCAGGCAGGGTAACACTGAAGCTTTCTTT. The J gene is TRBJ1-1, the V gene TRBV6-1, with D maybe TRBD1 (5 bases). Between the trimmed V and J ends, which lost 6 bases and 2 bases, there was a span of 7 bases. This CDR3 spans 12 amino acids. CDR1 MNHNS and CDR2 SASEGT come from the germline V gene.

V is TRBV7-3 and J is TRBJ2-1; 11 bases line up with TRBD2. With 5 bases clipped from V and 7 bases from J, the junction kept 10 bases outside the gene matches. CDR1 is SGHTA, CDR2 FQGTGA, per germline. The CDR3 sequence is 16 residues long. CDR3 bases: TGTGCCAGCAGCCTTAAGGGGACTAGCGGATATAATGAGCAGTTCTTC. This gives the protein CASSLKGTSGYNEQFF.

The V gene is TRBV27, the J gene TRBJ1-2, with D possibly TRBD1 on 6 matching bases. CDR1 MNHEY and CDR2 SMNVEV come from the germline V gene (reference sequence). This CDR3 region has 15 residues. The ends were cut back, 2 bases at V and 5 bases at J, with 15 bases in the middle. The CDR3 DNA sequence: TGTGCCAGCAGTTTAATAGGGGGTGGACTTTATGGCTACACCTTC. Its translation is CASSLIGGGLYGYTF.

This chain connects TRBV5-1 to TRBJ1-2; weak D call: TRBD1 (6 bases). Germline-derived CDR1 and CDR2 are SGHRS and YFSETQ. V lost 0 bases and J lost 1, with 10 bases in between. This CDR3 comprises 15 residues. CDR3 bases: TGCGCCAGCAGCTTGGCAGGGGTCTATAACTATGGCTACACCTTC. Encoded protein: CASSLAGVYNYGYTF.

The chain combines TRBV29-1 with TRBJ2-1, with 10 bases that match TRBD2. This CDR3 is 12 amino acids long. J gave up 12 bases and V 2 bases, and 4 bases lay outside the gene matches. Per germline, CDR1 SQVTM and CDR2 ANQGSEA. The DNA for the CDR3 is TGCAGCGTTGAATCACTAGCGGGACGGCAGTTCTTC. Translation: CSVESLAGRQFF.

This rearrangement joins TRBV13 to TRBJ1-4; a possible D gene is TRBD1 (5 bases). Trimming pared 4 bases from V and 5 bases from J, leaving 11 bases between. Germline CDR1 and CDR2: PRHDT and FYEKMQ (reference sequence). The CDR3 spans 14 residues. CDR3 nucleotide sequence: TGTGCCAGCAGCTCACAGGATCGAAATGAAAAACTGTTTTTT. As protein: CASSSQDRNEKLFF.

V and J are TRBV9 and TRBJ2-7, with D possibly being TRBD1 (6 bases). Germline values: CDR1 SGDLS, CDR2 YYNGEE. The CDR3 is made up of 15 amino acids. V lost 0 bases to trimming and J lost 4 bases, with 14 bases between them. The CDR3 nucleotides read TGTGCCAGCAGCGTAGATGACAGGTGGTCGTACGAGCAGTACTTC. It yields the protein CASSVDDRWSYEQYF.